The entry below describes one T cell receptor beta chain. As yet, its antigen is unknown. These data come from a study of T cell responses to AZD1222 COVID-19 vaccine. Study-wide results and caveats: Donors were largely white British and mainly female; clonal diversity was possibly underestimated.

Using immunoSEQ multiplex PCR, the repertoire was profiled, and TCRdb retains in-frame clones only, with some absent. The sample has over 200,000 clones, roughly 94% seen once. This TCR was recovered from an adult who received the MenACWY meningococcal vaccine as a control. Sample: peripheral blood, taken 28 days after the second dose of the MenACWY control vaccine.

CDR3 sequence reads: CASKVNSPGEQFF. Here the CDR3 DNA reads TGCGCCAGCAAGGTTAATTCCCCGGGTGAGCAGTTCTTC. V and J are TRBV5-1 and TRBJ2-1; D unclear. CDR1 and CDR2 (germline): SGHRS, YFSETQ. V was clipped by 6 bases and J by 9 bases, with 16 bases between them. The CDR3 spans 13 residues.